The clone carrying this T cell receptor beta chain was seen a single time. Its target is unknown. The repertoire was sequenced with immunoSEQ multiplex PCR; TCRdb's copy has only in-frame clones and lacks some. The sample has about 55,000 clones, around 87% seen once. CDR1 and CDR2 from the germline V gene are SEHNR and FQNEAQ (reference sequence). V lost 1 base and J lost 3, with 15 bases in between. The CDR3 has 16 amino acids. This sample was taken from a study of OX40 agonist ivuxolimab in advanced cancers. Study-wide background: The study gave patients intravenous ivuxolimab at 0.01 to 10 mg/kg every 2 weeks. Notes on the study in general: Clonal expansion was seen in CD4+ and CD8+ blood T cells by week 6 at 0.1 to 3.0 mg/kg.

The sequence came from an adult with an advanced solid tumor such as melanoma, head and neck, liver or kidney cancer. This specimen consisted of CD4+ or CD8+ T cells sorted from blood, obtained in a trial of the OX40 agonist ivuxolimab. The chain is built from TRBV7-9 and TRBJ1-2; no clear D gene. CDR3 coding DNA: TGTGCCAGCAGCTTAGATCACCAGGAGTACCACTATGGCTACACCTTC. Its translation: CASSLDHQEYHYGYTF.